The 4 T cell receptor beta chains presented below share a single source sample, sequenced in a study of cytomegalovirus exposure and HLA in healthy donors. Clones were read by immunoSEQ multiplex PCR, and TCRdb kept only the in-frame ones, dropping some. The sample has roughly 150,000 clones; approximately 90% are singletons. Sequencing used PBMCs. These TCRs come from a man aged 18 to 35 in good health and CMV-seronegative.

In its sample, this clone was seen many times. The chain uses TRBV4-2 and TRBJ1-4; the match to TRBD1 covers 10 bases. Trimming took 3 bases from V and 5 from J; bases not matched to a gene: 6. In germline, CDR1 is LGHNA, CDR2 YNFKEQ. The CDR3 is made up of 16 amino acids. CDR3 DNA sequence: TGTGCCAGCAGCCAGAACACGGGACAGGGGAATGAAAAACTGTTTTTT. Translated, it gives CASSQNTGQGNEKLFF.

V and J are TRBV4-1 and TRBJ1-2, with TRBD1 identical over 10 bases. Trimming took 5 bases from V and 7 from J; bases not matched to a gene: 7. This CDR3 has 14 residues. The germline CDR1 and CDR2 sequences are MGHRA and YSYEKL. The CDR3 DNA follows: TGCGCCAGCAGCACTCGGACAGGGGGGAGTGGCTACACCTTC. Translated, it gives CASSTRTGGSGYTF.

This clone was picked up one time. The CDR3 sequence: CASSLALTGTGFEQYF. The CDR3 nucleotides are TGCGCCAGCAGCTTGGCCCTTACCGGGACAGGGTTCGAGCAGTACTTC. The chain joins TRBV5-1 to TRBJ2-7; 9 nucleotides align to TRBD1. CDR1 is SGHRS, CDR2 YFSETQ, per germline. V dropped 0 bases and J dropped 6; count of bases not matched to a gene: 10. The CDR3 has 16 amino acids.

The chain combines TRBV9 with TRBJ2-1; D is possibly TRBD2 (6 bases). The CDR3 loop spans 15 amino acids. Germline lookup yields CDR1 SGDLS and CDR2 YYNGEE. Deletions cut 4 bases from V and 0 bases from J, with 11 bases between. The CDR3 here is CASSPGRGSYNEQFF. In DNA form, the CDR3 reads TGTGCCAGCAGCCCAGGGCGGGGCTCCTACAATGAGCAGTTCTTC.